Shown below are 18 T cell receptor beta chains from a single sample sequenced in a study of blood T cell repertoires in COVID-19. Profiled with immunoSEQ multiplex PCR; TCRdb holds only in-frame clones, not every one. The sample consists of over 90,000 clones, about 74% of them appearing once. The sequenced material came from peripheral blood. The source of these receptors is a man between 65 and 85 years old with COVID-19, enrolled during active disease.

This clone has ten or more counts. The rearrangement joins TRBV19 to TRBJ1-1, with D possibly matching TRBD1 (5 bases). Trimming pared 5 bases from V and 6 bases from J, leaving 13 bases between. The CDR3 runs to 13 residues. Germline lookup yields CDR1 LNHDA and CDR2 SQIVND (reference sequence). CDR3 bases: TGTGCCAGTAGTCCCGGGGGAGGGCCTGAAGCTTTCTTT. This sequence encodes CASSPGGGPEAFF.

The sample holds one count of this clone. The chain links TRBV13 to TRBJ1-1; 7 nucleotides align to TRBD1. Germline lookup yields CDR1 PRHDT and CDR2 FYEKMQ (reference sequence). The CDR3 loop spans 13 amino acids. V lost 6 bases, J lost 5 bases, and 6 bases stayed unmatched. This CDR3 is CASRAGTATEAFF. The CDR3 DNA follows: TGTGCCAGCAGGGCAGGGACAGCTACTGAAGCTTTCTTT.

This clone appeared once. In nucleotides, the CDR3 is TGTGCCAGCACCGAAAAGGGGCCAGATACGCAGTATTTT. The encoded protein is CASTEKGPDTQYF. The chain joins TRBV6-5 to TRBJ2-3; tentatively, D is TRBD1 (5 bases). This CDR3 spans 13 amino acids. The germline CDR1 and CDR2 sequences are MNHEY and SVGAGI. Trimming took 7 bases from V and 4 from J, leaving 12 bases between them.

This chain connects TRBV18 to TRBJ1-3; 8 bases are a match to TRBD1. V lost 3 bases, J lost 0 bases, and 4 bases stayed unmatched. Germline CDR1 KGHSH, CDR2 LQKENI. There are 16 residues in the CDR3. The CDR3 region has the DNA TGTGCCAGCTCACCTCGGACAGGGATCTCTGGAAACACCATATATTTT. This sequence encodes CASSPRTGISGNTIYF.

The V gene is TRBV6-5, the J gene TRBJ2-1; tentatively, D is TRBD2 (6 bases). The germline CDR1 and CDR2 sequences are MNHEY and SVGAGI. CDR3 size: 14 residues. The germline V and J ends were trimmed by 4 bases and 1 base, with 8 bases remaining between them. CDR3 amino acids: CASSFSGSYNEQFF. The CDR3 DNA is TGTGCCAGCAGTTTTAGCGGATCCTACAATGAGCAGTTCTTC.

Many counts were recorded for this clone. V gene TRBV9 combines with J gene TRBJ1-1, with D hard to call. CDR3 length equals 14 residues. V lost 0 bases to trimming and J lost 1 base, with 7 bases between them. Looked up from germline, CDR1 is SGDLS and CDR2 is YYNGEE. The CDR3 bases are TGTGCCAGCAGCGTAGTGAGCGGGAACACTGAAGCTTTCTTT. Encoded protein: CASSVVSGNTEAFF.

The chain employs TRBV15 and TRBJ2-5, with 8 bases identical to TRBD1. V trimming: 2 bases; J trimming: 5 bases; junction bases outside the gene matches: 10. This CDR3 spans 16 amino acids. Germline CDR1 and CDR2: LNHNV and YYDKDF (reference sequence). The CDR3, as DNA: TGTGCCACCAGCAGATCCAGGGGGCGCCCGGGGGAGACCCAGTACTTC. Amino acid sequence: CATSRSRGRPGETQYF.

The CDR3: CASSSTTGAEGYTF. DNA for the CDR3: TGCGCCAGCAGCTCAACTACAGGGGCAGAGGGCTACACCTTC. The chain couples TRBV5-1 to TRBJ1-2, with 7 bases identical to TRBD1. The CDR3 runs to 14 residues. The V gene end was trimmed by 3 bases and the J gene end by 8 bases; junction bases not matched to a gene: 10. Germline CDR1 is SGHRS and CDR2 is YFSETQ.

This clone turned up a few times. The chain couples TRBV28 to TRBJ1-5; D unresolved. Germline V CDR1 and CDR2: MDHEN, SYDVKM. V gave up 7 bases and J gave up 0 bases, with 19 bases separating them. The CDR3 has 17 residues. The CDR3 DNA reads TGTGCCAGCACCCCCTCGGCGGGCCGCAATAGCAATCAGCCCCAGCATTTT. This translates into CASTPSAGRNSNQPQHF.

The chain uses TRBV4-3 and TRBJ1-6; possible D gene TRBD1, 6 bases. The CDR3 spans 15 residues. Germline lookup yields CDR1 LGHNA and CDR2 YSLEER. Trimming stripped 0 bases from V and 10 bases from J, with 13 bases between. The CDR3 DNA reads as TGCGCCAGCAGCCAAGATCTCCTGGGGGCCTCACCCCTCCACTTT. Translated: CASSQDLLGASPLHF.

V and J are TRBV15 and TRBJ2-7; D is unresolved. Trimming removed 0 bases at V and 3 bases at J, with 9 bases between. CDR3 size: 14 residues. From germline, CDR1 is LNHNV and CDR2 YYDKDF (reference sequence). The CDR3 protein is CATSRDLSSYEQYF. The CDR3 DNA reads as TGTGCCACCAGCAGAGATCTCTCTAGCTACGAGCAGTACTTC.

This chain connects TRBV12-3 or TRBV12-4 to TRBJ2-7; D possibly corresponds to TRBD1 (5 bases). V was cut by 6 bases and J by 2 bases, with 11 bases left in between. The CDR3 runs 13 residues. Here the CDR3 reads CASSPTATYEQYF. The DNA for the CDR3 is TGTGCCAGCAGCCCGACAGCAACCTACGAGCAGTACTTC.

The chain couples TRBV11-2 to TRBJ2-1; D unclear. From germline, CDR1 is SGHAT and CDR2 FQNNGV. V was cut by 0 bases and J by 13 bases, with 13 bases left in between. The CDR3 length is 13 residues. The CDR3 sequence is CASSLDHAAYQFF. The CDR3 DNA sequence: TGTGCCAGCAGCTTAGATCATGCCGCGTATCAGTTCTTC.

This clone was found many times. The V gene is TRBV9, the J gene TRBJ1-6; 7 bases line up with TRBD1. With 3 bases clipped from V and 7 bases from J, the junction kept 10 bases outside the gene matches. The CDR3 has 16 amino acids. Looked up from germline, CDR1 is SGDLS and CDR2 is YYNGEE. CDR3 DNA sequence: TGTGCCAGCAGCGGGGGGCCCGGGACAGCCAATTCACCCCTCCACTTT. Translating it yields CASSGGPGTANSPLHF.

This sequence joins TRBV7-9 and TRBJ2-5, with 7 nucleotides matching TRBD2. Germline CDR1 and CDR2: SEHNR and FQNEAQ (reference sequence). The CDR3 extends over 16 amino acids. The V gene end was trimmed by 6 bases and the J gene end by 1 base; junction bases not matched to a gene: 11. This CDR3 is CASRTYGDYPQETQYF. The CDR3 region has the DNA TGTGCCAGCAGAACTTACGGGGACTACCCCCAAGAGACCCAGTACTTC.

This chain connects TRBV7-2 to TRBJ2-7; D may be TRBD1 (5 bases). The CDR3 runs 14 residues. Trimming took off 5 bases at V and 6 bases at J, with 17 bases between the two ends. The germline V gene has CDR1 SGHTA and CDR2 FQGNSA. CDR3 bases: TGTGCCAGCAGCCCACGAAGGGGCCGGAGCGAGCAGTACTTC. Encoded protein: CASSPRRGRSEQYF.

This clone was found many times. V and J are TRBV6-5 and TRBJ2-7; 10 bases line up with TRBD1. CDR3 length: 14 residues. The ends lost 1 base at V and 3 bases at J; junction bases unmatched: 0. Germline V gives CDR1 MNHEY, CDR2 SVGAGI. The CDR3 bases are TGTGCCAGCAGTTACTGGGACAGGGGCTACGAGCAGTACTTC. Its translation is CASSYWDRGYEQYF.

The V and J genes are TRBV7-9 and TRBJ2-1; possible D gene TRBD2, 5 bases. V was pared by 4 bases and J by 0 bases, with 16 bases between. Germline V gene sequence: CDR1 SEHNR, CDR2 FQNEAQ (reference sequence). The CDR3 consists of 17 residues. CDR3 in amino acids: CASSSWGAAISYNEQFF. CDR3 nucleotides: TGTGCCAGCAGCTCCTGGGGAGCGGCGATCTCCTACAATGAGCAGTTCTTC.